This TCR beta chain comes out of a study of beta chain features in type 1 diabetes. General study findings and limits: Overrepresentation of cells with high TCR expression could result from cDNA sequencing. Within each of all four CD4+ subsets, Type 1 diabetes patients had TCRB CDR3s that were moderately but significantly shorter.

This clone occurred many times. Its antigen remains unidentified. CD4+ cells of the naive, central memory, regulatory and stem cell-like memory types were sorted via CD45RO/CCR7/CD25/CD127/CD95/CD27. Of the isolated RNA, all was reverse transcribed, and so the sequenced material was expressed TCRB transcripts. Profiling relied on immunoSEQ multiplex PCR, and the TCRdb table lists in-frame clones only, not all of them. This sample has more than 140,000 clones, with approximately 9.8% found just once. This CDR3 is 12 amino acids long. The V gene's germline CDR1 is KGHSH and CDR2 LQKENI. V was pared by 6 bases and J by 6 bases, with 4 bases of the junction left unmatched.

The sequence was obtained from a woman between 40 and 50 years old in good health. This rearrangement joins TRBV18 to TRBJ1-1, with TRBD1 identical over 7 bases. Sequenced material: central memory CD4+ T cells from blood. CDR3 region: CASSPGTAEAFF. Written as DNA, the CDR3 is TGTGCCAGCTCGCCAGGGACAGCTGAAGCTTTCTTT.